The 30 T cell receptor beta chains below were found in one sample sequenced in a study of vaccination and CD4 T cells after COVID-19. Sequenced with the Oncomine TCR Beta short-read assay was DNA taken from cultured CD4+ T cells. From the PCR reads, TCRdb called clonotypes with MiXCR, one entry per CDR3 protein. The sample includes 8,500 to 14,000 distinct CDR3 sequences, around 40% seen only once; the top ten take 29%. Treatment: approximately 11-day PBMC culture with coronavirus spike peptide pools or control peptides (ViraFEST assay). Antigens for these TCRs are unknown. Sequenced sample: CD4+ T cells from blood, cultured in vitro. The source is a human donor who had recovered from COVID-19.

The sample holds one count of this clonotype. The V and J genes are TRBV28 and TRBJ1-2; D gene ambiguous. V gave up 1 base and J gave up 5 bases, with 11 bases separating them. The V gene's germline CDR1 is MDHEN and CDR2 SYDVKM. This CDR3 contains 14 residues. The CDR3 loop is CASSLFAPPYGYTF. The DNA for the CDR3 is TGTGCCAGCAGTTTATTTGCCCCGCCTTATGGCTACACCTTC.

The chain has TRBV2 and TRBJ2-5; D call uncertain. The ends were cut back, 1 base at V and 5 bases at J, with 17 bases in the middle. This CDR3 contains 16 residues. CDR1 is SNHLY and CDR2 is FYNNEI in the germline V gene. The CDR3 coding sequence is TGTGCCAGCAGTGAAGGTGGTGCCCCGGGTTCCGAGACCCAGTACTTC. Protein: CASSEGGAPGSETQYF.

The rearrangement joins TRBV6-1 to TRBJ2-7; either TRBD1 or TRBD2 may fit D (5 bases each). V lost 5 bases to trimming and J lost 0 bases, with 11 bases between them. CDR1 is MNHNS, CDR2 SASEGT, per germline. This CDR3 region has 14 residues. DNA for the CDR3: TGTGCCAGCAGTAGGGACGGCAACTCCTACGAGCAGTACTTC. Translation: CASSRDGNSYEQYF.

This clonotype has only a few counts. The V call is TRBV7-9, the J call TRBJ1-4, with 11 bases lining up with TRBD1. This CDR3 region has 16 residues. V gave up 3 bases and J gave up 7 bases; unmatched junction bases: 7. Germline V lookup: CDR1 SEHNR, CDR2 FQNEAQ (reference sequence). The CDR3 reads CASSFRTGGGGEKLFF. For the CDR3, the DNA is TGTGCCAGCAGCTTCAGGACAGGGGGCGGTGGTGAAAAACTGTTTTTT.

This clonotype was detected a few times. The CDR3 loop reads CAGDSGANHYGYTF. The CDR3 region has the DNA TGTGCCGGGGACAGCGGGGCCAACCACTATGGCTACACCTTC. This chain links TRBV30 with TRBJ1-2; 7 nucleotides match TRBD1. The V gene's germline CDR1 is GTSNPN and CDR2 SVGIG (reference sequence). The CDR3 has 14 residues. J gave up 3 bases and V 8 bases, and 12 bases lay outside the gene matches.

The CDR3 is CASSLGGTGELFF. CDR3 sequence (DNA): TGTGCCAGCAGTCTTGGGGGCACCGGGGAGCTGTTTTTT. The chain recombines TRBV6-1 with TRBJ2-2; D possibly matches TRBD1 or TRBD2 (5 bases each). The germline V gene encodes CDR1 MNHNS and CDR2 SASEGT. Trimming removed 5 bases from V and 4 bases from J, with 8 bases in between. This CDR3 contains 13 residues.

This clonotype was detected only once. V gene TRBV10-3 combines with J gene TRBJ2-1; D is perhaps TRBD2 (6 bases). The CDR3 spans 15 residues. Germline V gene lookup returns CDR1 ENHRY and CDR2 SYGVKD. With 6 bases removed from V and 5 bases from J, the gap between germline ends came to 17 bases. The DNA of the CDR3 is TGTGCCATCAGCCAATTGGCGGGAAATAACAATGAGCAGTTCTTC. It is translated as CAISQLAGNNNEQFF.

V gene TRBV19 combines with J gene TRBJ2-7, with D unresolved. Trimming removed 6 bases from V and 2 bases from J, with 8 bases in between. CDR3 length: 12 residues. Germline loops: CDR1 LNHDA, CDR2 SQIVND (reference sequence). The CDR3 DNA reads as TGTGCCAGTAGCGGTTCCGCCTACGAGCAGTACTTC. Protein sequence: CASSGSAYEQYF.

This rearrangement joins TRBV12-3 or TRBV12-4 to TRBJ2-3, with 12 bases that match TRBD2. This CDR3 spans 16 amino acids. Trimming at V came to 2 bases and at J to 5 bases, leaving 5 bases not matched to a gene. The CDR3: CASSLRASGGGDTQYF. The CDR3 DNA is TGTGCCAGCAGTTTAAGGGCTAGCGGGGGGGGAGATACGCAGTATTTT.

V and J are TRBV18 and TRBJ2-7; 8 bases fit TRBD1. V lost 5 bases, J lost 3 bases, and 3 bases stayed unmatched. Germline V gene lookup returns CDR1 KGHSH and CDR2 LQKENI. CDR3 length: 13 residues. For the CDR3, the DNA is TGTGCCAGCTCATCCGGACAGGGCTACGAGCAGTACTTC. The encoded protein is CASSSGQGYEQYF.

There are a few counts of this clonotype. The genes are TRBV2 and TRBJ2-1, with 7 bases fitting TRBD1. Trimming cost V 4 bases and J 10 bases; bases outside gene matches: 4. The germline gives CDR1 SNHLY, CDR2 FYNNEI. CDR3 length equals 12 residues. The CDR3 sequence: CASSVRQGEQFF. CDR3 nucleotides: TGTGCCAGCAGTGTCCGACAGGGAGAGCAGTTCTTC.

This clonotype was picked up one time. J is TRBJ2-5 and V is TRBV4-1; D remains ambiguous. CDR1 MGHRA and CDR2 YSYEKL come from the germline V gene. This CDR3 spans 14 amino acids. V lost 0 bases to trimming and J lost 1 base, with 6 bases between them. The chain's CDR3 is CASSQEQAQETQYF. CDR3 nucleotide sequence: TGCGCCAGCAGCCAAGAGCAAGCCCAAGAGACCCAGTACTTC.

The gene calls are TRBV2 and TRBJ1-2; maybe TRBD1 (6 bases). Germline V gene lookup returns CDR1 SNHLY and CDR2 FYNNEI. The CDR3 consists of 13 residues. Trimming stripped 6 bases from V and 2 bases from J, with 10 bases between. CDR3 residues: CASSLQGNYGYTF. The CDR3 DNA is TGTGCCAGCAGCCTACAGGGAAACTATGGCTACACCTTC. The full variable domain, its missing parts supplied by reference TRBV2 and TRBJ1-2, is EPEVTQTPSHQVTQMGQEVILRCVPISNHLYFYWYRQILGQKVEFLVSFYNNEISEKSEIFDDQFSVERPDGSNFTLKIRSTKLEDSAMYFCASSLQGNYGYTFGSGTRLTVV.

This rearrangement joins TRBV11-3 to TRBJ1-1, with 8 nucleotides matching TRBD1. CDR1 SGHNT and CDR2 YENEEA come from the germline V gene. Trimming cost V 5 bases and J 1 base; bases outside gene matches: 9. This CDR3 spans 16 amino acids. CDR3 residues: CASSPHRGDSNTEAFF. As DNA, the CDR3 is TGTGCCAGCAGCCCCCACAGGGGGGATTCGAACACTGAAGCTTTCTTT.

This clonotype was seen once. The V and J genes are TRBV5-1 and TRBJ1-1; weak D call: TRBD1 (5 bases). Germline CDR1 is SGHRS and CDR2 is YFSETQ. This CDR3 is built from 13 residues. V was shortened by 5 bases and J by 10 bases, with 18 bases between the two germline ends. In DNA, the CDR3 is TGCGCCAGCAGTTTTTATGGACAAGATCTAGCTTTCTTT. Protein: CASSFYGQDLAFF. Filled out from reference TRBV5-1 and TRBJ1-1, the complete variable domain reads KAGVTQTPRYLIKTRGQQVTLSCSPISGHRSVSWYQQTPGQGLQFLFEYFSETQRNKGNFPGRFSGRQFSNSRSEMNVSTLELGDSALYLCASSFYGQDLAFFGQGTRLTVV.

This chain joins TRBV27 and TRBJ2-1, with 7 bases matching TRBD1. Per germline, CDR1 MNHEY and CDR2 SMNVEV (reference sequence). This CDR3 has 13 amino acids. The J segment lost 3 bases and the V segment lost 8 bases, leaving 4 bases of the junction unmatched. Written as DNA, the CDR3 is TGTGCCAGCTCGGGACAGTTCTACAATGAGCAGTTCTTC. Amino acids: CASSGQFYNEQFF.

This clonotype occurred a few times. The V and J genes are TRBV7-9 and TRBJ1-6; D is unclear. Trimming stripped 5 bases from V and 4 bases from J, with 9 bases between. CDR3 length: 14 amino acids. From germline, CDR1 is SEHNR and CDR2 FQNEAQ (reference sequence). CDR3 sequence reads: CASSHERYNSPLHF. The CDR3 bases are TGTGCCAGCAGCCACGAGCGGTATAATTCACCCCTCCACTTT. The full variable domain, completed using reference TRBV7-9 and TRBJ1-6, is DTGVSQNPRHKITKRGQNVTFRCDPISEHNRLYWYRQTLGQGPEFLTYFQNEAQLEKSRLLSDRFSAERPKGSFSTLEIQRTEQGDSAMYLCASSHERYNSPLHFGNGTRLTVT.

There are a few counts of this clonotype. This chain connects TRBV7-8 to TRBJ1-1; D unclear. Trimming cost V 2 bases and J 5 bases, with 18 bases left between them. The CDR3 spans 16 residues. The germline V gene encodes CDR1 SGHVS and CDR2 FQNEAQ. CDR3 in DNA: TGTGCCAGCAGCTTATTCGACCTACGCGGGGTGACTGAAGCTTTCTTT. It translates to CASSLFDLRGVTEAFF.

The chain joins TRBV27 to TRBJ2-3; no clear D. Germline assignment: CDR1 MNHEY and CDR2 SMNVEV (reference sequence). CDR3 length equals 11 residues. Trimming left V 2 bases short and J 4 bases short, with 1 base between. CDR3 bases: TGTGCCAGCAGTTTAGCAGATACGCAGTATTTT. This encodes CASSLADTQYF.

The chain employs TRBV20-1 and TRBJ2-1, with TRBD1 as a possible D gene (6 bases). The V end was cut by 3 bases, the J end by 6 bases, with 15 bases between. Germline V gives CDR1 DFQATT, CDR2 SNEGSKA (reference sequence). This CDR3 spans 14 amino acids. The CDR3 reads CSARPGAGFNEQFF. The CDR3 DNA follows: TGCAGTGCTAGGCCAGGGGCAGGATTCAATGAGCAGTTCTTC.

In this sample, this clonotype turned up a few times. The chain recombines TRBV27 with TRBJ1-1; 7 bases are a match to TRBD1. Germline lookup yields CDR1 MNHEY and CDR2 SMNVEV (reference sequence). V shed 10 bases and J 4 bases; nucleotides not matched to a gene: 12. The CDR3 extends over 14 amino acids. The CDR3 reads CATLDRAGGTEAFF. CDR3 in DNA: TGTGCCACCCTGGACCGGGCAGGGGGCACTGAAGCTTTCTTT.

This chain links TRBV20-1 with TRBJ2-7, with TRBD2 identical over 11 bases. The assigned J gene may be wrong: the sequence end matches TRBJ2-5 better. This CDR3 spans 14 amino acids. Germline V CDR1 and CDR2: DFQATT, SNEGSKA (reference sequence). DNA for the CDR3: TGCAGTGCTATTAGCGGGGGGGCAGGGGAGACCCAGTACTTC. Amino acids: CSAISGGAGETQYF.

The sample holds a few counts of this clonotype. The CDR3 loop is CASSLIRDSKSSYNSPLHF. In DNA, the CDR3 is TGTGCCAGCAGCTTAATCCGGGACTCGAAGAGCTCCTATAATTCACCCCTCCACTTT. This chain links TRBV7-2 with TRBJ1-6, with D perhaps matching TRBD1 (5 bases). Trimming stripped 2 bases from V and 0 bases from J, with 17 bases between. The V gene's germline CDR1 is SGHTA and CDR2 FQGNSA. This CDR3 has 19 amino acids.

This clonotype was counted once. CDR3 coding DNA: TGCGCCAGCAGCTTGGGTGGAGACCACTACGAGCAGTACTTC. Translating it yields CASSLGGDHYEQYF. The chain uses TRBV5-1 and TRBJ2-7, with no clear D. CDR3 length: 14 amino acids. V was pared by 0 bases and J by 3 bases, with 10 bases between. Germline lookup yields CDR1 SGHRS and CDR2 YFSETQ.

The CDR3 sequence: CATSRDRGSGRPREETQYF. CDR3 in DNA: TGTGCCACCAGCAGAGATCGGGGTAGCGGGAGGCCCAGGGAGGAGACCCAGTACTTC. V usage is TRBV15 and J usage is TRBJ2-5; 10 bases agree with TRBD2. The CDR3 is made up of 19 amino acids. From germline, CDR1 is LNHNV and CDR2 YYDKDF (reference sequence). V lost 0 bases and J lost 5; bases outside the gene matches: 15.

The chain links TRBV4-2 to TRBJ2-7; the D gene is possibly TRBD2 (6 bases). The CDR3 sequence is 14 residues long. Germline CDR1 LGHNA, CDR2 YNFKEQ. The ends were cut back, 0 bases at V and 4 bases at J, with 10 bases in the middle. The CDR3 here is CASSQDPTSYEQYF. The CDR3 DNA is TGTGCCAGCAGCCAAGACCCGACTAGTTACGAGCAGTACTTC.

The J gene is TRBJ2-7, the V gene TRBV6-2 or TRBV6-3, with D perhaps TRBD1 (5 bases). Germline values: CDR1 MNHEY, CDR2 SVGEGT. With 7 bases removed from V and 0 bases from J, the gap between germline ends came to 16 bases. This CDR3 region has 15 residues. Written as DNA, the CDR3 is TGTGCCAGCACCCTCCGCGTCCAGGGCTCCTACGAGCAGTACTTC. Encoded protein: CASTLRVQGSYEQYF.

The CDR3 bases are TGTGCCAGCTCCCTTCAACAGGGCCGTACCTACGAGCAGTACTTC. Its translation: CASSLQQGRTYEQYF. J is TRBJ2-7 and V is TRBV28; tentative D call: TRBD1 (6 bases). This CDR3 region has 15 residues. V was cut by 8 bases and J by 2 bases, with 19 bases left in between. Germline CDR1 is MDHEN and CDR2 is SYDVKM.

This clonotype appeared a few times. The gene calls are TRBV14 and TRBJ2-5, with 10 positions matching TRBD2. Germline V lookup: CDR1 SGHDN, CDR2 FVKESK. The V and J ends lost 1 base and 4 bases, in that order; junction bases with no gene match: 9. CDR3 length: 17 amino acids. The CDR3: CASSQVASGRGGETQYF. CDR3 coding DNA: TGTGCCAGCAGCCAAGTTGCGAGCGGGAGGGGAGGAGAGACCCAGTACTTC.

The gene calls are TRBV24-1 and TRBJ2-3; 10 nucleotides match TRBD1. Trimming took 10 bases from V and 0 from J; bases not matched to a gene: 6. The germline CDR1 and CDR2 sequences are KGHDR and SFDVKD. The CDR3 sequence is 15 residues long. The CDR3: CATGTGQGSTDTQYF. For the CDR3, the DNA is TGTGCCACAGGGACGGGACAGGGGAGCACAGATACGCAGTATTTT.